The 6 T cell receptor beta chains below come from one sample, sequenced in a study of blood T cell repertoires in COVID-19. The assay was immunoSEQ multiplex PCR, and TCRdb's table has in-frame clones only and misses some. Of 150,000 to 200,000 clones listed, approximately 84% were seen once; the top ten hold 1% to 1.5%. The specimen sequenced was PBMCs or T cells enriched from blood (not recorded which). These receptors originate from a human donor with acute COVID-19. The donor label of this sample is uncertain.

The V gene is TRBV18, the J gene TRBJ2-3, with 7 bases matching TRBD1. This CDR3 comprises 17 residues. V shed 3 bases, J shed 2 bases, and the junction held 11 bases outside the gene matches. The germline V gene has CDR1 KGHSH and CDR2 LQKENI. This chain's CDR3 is CASSPPGQVHFTDTQYF. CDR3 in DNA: TGTGCCAGCTCACCTCCCGGACAGGTACACTTCACAGATACGCAGTATTTT.

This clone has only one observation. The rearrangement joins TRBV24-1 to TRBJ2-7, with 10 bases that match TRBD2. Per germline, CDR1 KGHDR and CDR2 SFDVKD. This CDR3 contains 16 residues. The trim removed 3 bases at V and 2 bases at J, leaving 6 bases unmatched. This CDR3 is CATSDPLAGDPYEQYF. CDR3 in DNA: TGTGCCACCAGTGATCCCCTAGCGGGGGACCCCTACGAGCAGTACTTC.

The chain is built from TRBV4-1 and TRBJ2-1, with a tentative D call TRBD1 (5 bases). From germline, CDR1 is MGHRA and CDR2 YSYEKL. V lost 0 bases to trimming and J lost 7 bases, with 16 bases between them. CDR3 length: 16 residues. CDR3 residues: CASSQEGWGRANEQFF. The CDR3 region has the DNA TGCGCCAGCAGCCAAGAGGGTTGGGGCAGGGCTAATGAGCAGTTCTTC.

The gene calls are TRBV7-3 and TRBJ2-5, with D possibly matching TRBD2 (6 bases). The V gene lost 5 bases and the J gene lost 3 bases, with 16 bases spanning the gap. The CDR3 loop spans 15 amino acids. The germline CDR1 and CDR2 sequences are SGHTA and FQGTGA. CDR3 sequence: CASSRGSGPEETQYF. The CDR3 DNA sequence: TGTGCCAGCAGCCGGGGGTCGGGGCCGGAAGAGACCCAGTACTTC. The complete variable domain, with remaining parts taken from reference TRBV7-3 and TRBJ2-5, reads GAGVSQTPSNKVTEKGKYVELRCDPISGHTALYWYRQSLGQGPEFLIYFQGTGAADDSGLPNDRFFAVRPEGSVSTLKIQRTERGDSAVYLCASSRGSGPEETQYFGPGTRLLVL.

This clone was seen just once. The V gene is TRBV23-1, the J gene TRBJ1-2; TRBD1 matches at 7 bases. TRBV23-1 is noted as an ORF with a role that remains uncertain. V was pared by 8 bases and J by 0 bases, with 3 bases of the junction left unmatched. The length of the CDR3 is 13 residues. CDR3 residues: CASGTATNYGYTF. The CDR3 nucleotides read TGCGCCAGCGGGACAGCGACTAACTATGGCTACACCTTC.

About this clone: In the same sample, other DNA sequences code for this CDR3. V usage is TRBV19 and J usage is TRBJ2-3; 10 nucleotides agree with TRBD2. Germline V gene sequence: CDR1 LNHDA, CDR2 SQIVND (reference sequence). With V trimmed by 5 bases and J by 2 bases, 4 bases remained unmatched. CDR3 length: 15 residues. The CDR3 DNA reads TGTGCCAGTAGTCCCCTAGCGGGGGACACAGATACGCAGTATTTT. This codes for CASSPLAGDTDTQYF.